The present T cell receptor beta chain was sequenced within a study of blood T cell repertoires in COVID-19. Study details: The United States, Italy and Spain were the sources of the acute and convalescent COVID-19 samples. Sources were T cells, B-cell-depleted T cells, or PBMCs; the material itself was cDNA or gDNA.

In the original analysis: Reference gene primer amplification gave estimated nucleated cell counts. The table came from immunoSEQ multiplex PCR; TCRdb's copy has only in-frame clones and leaves some out. V and J calls and clone size follow that table, whereas D and trimming were derived from the DNA. The sample has over 100,000 clones, 83% seen once; the top ten hold 18%. The junction had 9 bases not matched to a gene; V was cut back by 6 bases and J by 8 bases. This CDR3 spans 13 amino acids. Germline CDR1 MNHEY, CDR2 SMNVEV (reference sequence). The TCR comes from a woman in her fifties or sixties with acute or convalescent COVID-19. The sequenced sample consisted of peripheral blood. V usage is TRBV27 and J usage is TRBJ1-2; TRBD1 matches 7 bases. The CDR3 DNA sequence: TGTGCCAGCAGCCCAACAGGGGAGAGCGGCTACACCTTC. The encoded protein is CASSPTGESGYTF.